Reported below is one TCR beta chain. Repertoires were generated with immunoSEQ multiplex PCR, while TCRdb's copy carries only in-frame clones and drops some. The repertoire holds about 72,000 clones, with around 91% as singletons. The data were obtained in a study of T cell changes during pregnancy in multiple sclerosis. From germline, CDR1 is SGHRS and CDR2 YFSETQ. CDR3 length: 16 residues. V lost 5 bases and J 7 bases, leaving 24 bases between the germline ends. The genes are TRBV5-1 and TRBJ1-1; a weak D match, TRBD1 (6 bases). The sample was peripheral blood, taken in the third trimester of pregnancy. The TCR was taken from a female donor in good health, enrolled as a control in a pregnancy study. Here the CDR3 reads CASSPTGSRFESEAFF. DNA for the CDR3: TGCGCCAGCAGTCCAACAGGGTCTCGCTTTGAAAGTGAAGCTTTCTTT.